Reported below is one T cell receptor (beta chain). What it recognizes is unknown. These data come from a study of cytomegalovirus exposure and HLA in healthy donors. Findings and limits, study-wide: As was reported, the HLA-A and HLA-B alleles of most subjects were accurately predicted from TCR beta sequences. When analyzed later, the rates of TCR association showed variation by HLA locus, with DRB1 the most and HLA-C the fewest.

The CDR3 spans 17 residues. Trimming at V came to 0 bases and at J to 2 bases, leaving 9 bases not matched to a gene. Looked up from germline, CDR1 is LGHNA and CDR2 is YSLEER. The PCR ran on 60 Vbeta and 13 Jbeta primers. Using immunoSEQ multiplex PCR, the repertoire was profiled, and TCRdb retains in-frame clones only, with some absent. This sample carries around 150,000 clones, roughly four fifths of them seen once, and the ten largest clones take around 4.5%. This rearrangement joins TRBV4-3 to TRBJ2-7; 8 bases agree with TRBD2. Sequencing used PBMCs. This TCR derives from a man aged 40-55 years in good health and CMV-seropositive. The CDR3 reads CASSQELAGRGAYEQYF. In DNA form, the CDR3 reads TGCGCCAGCAGCCAAGAATTGGCGGGGCGGGGGGCCTACGAGCAGTACTTC.